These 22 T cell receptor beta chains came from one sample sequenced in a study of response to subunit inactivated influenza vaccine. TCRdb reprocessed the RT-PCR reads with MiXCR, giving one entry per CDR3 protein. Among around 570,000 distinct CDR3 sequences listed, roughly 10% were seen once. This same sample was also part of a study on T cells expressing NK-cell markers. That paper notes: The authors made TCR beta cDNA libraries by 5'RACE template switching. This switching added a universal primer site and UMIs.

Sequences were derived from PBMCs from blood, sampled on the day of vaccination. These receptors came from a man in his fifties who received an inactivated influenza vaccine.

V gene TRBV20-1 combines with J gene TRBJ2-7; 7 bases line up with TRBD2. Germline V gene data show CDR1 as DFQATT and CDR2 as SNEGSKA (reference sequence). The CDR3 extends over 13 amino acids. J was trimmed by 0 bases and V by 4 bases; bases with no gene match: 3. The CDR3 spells CSANGGSSYEQYF. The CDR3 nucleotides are TGCAGTGCTAACGGCGGGAGCTCCTACGAGCAGTACTTC.

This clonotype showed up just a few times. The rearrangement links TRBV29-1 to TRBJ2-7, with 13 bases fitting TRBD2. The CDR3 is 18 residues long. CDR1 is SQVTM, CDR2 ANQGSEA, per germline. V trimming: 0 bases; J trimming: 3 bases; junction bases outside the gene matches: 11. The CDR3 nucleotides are TGCAGCGTTGAAGATCGGACTAGCGGGAGCCTGAGCCACTACGAGCAGTACTTC. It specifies CSVEDRTSGSLSHYEQYF.

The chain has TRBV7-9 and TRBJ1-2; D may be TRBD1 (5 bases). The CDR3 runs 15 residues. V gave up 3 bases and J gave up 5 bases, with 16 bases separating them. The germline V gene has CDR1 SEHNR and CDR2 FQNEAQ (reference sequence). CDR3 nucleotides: TGTGCCAGCAGCTTTCAAGAGAGGGGAATTTATGGCTACACCTTC. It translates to CASSFQERGIYGYTF.

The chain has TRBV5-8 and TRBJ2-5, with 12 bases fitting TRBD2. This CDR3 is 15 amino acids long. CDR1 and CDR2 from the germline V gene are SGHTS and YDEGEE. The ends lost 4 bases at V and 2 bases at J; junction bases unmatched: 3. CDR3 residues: CASSRGLAGQETQYF. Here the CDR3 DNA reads TGTGCCAGCAGCCGTGGACTAGCGGGGCAAGAGACCCAGTACTTC.

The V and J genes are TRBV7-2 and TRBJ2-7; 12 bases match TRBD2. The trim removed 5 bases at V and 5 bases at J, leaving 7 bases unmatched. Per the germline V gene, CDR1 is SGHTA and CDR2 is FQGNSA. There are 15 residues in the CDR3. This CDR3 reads CASSPTSGRINEQYF. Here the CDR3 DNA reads TGTGCCAGCAGCCCGACTAGCGGGAGAATCAACGAGCAGTACTTC.

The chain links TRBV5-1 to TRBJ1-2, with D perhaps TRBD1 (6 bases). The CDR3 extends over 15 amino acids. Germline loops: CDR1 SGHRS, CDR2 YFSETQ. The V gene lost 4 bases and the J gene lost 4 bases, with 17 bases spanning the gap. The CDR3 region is CASSLPDRGTYGYTF. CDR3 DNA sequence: TGCGCCAGCAGCCTCCCGGACAGAGGTACCTATGGCTACACCTTC. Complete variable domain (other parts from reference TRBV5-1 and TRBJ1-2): KAGVTQTPRYLIKTRGQQVTLSCSPISGHRSVSWYQQTPGQGLQFLFEYFSETQRNKGNFPGRFSGRQFSNSRSEMNVSTLELGDSALYLCASSLPDRGTYGYTFGSGTRLTVV.

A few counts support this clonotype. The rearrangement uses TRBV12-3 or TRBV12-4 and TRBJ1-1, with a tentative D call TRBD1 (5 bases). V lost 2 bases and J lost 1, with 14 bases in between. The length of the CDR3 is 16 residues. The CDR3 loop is CASSLIRPGPNTEAFF. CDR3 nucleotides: TGTGCCAGCAGTTTAATTAGGCCAGGGCCGAACACTGAAGCTTTCTTT.

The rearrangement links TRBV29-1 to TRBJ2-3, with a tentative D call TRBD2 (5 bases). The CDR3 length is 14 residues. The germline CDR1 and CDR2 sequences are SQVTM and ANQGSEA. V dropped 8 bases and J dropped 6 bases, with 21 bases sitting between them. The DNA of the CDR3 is TGCAGCTTTCAAGGGAGCGTAGGTGTCGATACGCAGTATTTT. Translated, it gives CSFQGSVGVDTQYF.

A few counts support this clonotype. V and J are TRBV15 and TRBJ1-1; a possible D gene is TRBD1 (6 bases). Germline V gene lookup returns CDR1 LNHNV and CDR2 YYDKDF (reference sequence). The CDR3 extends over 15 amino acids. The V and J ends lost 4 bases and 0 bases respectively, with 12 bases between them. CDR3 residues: CATSTGQNMNTEAFF. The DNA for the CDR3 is TGTGCCACCAGCACAGGACAGAACATGAACACTGAAGCTTTCTTT.

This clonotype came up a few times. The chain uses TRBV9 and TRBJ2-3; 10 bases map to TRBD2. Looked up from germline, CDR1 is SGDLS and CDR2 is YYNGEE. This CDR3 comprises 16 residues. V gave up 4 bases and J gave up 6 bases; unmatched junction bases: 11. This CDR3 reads CASSSPLAGGRDTQYF. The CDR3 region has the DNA TGTGCCAGCAGCTCCCCCTTAGCGGGGGGAAGGGATACGCAGTATTTT.

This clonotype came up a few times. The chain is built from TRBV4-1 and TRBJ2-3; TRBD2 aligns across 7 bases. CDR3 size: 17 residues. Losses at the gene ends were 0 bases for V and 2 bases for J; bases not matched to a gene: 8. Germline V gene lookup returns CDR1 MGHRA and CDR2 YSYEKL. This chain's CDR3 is CASSQDGASGYTDTQYF. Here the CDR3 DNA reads TGCGCCAGCAGCCAAGATGGGGCTAGCGGATACACAGATACGCAGTATTTT.

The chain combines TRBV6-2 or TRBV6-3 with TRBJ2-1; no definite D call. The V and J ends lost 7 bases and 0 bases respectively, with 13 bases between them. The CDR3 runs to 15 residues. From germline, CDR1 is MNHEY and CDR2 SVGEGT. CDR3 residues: CASTSKYYSYNEQFF. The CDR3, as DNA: TGTGCCAGCACTTCAAAATACTACTCCTACAATGAGCAGTTCTTC.

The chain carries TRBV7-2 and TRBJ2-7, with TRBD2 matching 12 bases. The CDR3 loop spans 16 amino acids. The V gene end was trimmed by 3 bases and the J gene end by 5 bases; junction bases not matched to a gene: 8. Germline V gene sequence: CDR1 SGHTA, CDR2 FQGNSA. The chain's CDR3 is CASSLWTSGMFHEQYF. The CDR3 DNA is TGTGCCAGCAGCTTGTGGACTAGCGGGATGTTCCACGAGCAGTACTTC.

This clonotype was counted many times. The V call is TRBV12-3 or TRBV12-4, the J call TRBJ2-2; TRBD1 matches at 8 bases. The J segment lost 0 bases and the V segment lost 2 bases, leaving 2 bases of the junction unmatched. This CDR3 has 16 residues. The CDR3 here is CASSLPTGANTGELFF. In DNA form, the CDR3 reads TGTGCCAGCAGTTTACCGACAGGGGCGAACACCGGGGAGCTGTTTTTT.

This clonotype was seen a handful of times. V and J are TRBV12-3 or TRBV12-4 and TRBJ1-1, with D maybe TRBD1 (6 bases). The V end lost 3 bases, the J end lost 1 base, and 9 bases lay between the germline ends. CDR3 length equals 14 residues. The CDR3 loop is CASSFWTENTEAFF. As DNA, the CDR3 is TGTGCCAGCAGTTTTTGGACAGAGAACACTGAAGCTTTCTTT.

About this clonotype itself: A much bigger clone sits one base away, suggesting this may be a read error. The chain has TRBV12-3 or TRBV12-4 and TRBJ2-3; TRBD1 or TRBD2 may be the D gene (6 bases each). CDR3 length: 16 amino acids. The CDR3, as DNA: TGTGCCGGCAGTGGACCATGGGGGGCTAACACAGATACGCAGTATTTT. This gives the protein CAGSGPWGANTDTQYF.

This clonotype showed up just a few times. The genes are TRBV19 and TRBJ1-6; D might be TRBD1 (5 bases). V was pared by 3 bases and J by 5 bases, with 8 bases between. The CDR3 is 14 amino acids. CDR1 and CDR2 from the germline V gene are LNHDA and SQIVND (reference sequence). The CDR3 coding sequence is TGTGCCAGTAGTATTCCGACAGATAATTCACCCCTCCACTTT. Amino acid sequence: CASSIPTDNSPLHF.

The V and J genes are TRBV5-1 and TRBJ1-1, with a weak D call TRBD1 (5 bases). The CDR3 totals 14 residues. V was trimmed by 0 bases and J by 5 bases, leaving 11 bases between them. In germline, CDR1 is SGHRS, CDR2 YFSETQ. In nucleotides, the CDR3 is TGCGCCAGCAGCTTGGGACGGCAGGGAACTGAAGCTTTCTTT. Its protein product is CASSLGRQGTEAFF.

CDR3 loop: CSASPGFQETQYF. Written as DNA, the CDR3 is TGCAGTGCTAGTCCCGGGTTCCAAGAGACCCAGTACTTC. This chain links TRBV20-1 with TRBJ2-5, with D unclear. With 3 bases removed from V and 1 base from J, the gap between germline ends came to 9 bases. Germline loops: CDR1 DFQATT, CDR2 SNEGSKA (reference sequence). The CDR3 extends over 13 amino acids.

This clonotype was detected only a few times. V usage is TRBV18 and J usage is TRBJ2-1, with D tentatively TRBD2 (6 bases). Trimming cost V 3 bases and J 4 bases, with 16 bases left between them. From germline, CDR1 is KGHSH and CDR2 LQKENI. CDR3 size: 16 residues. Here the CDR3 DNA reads TGTGCCAGCTCACCCGTGGTGAGGGAGGTATACAATGAGCAGTTCTTC. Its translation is CASSPVVREVYNEQFF.

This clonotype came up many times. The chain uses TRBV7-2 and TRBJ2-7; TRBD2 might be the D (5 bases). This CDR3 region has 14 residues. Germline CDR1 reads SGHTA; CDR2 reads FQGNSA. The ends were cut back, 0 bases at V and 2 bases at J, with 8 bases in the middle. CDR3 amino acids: CASSLARGPYEQYF. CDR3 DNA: TGTGCCAGCAGCTTAGCGAGAGGGCCCTACGAGCAGTACTTC.

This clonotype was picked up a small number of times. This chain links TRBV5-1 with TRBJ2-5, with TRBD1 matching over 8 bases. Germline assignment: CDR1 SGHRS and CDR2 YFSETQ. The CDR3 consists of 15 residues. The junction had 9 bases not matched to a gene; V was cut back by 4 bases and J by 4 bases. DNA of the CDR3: TGCGCCAGCAGCACGGCGACAGGGACAGGAGAGACCCAGTACTTC. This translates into CASSTATGTGETQYF.